The 28 T cell receptor beta chains below all came from one sample that was sequenced in a study of cytomegalovirus exposure and HLA in healthy donors (dated by TCRdb to about 2017). Receptors were amplified or captured by the immunoSEQ multiplex PCR assay. The multiplex PCR relied on a mix of 60 forward primers for TCR Vbeta segments and 13 reverse primers for TCR Jbeta segments. This immuneACCESS table, as held by TCRdb, lists in-frame sequences with V and J called but not all clones. Of the missing ones, under half trace to an unresolved V gene in checked studies; the others have no known cause. Here the sample has 95,000 or so clones; around 81% occur a single time. Around 4.2% of the sample is held by the ten biggest clonotypes. Sequencing was carried out using PBMCs. The receptors were sampled from a woman in her 70s in good health and CMV-seropositive.

J is TRBJ1-1 and V is TRBV7-3; D is unresolved. The ends were cut back, 0 bases at V and 0 bases at J, with 8 bases in the middle. Germline V gene data show CDR1 as SGHTA and CDR2 as FQGTGA. The CDR3 is 15 amino acids. DNA for the CDR3: TGTGCCAGCAGCTTAACTCGGGATATGAACACTGAAGCTTTCTTT. This codes for CASSLTRDMNTEAFF.

This sequence joins TRBV11-2 and TRBJ2-7, with TRBD2 matching over 8 bases. Germline CDR1 reads SGHAT; CDR2 reads FQNNGV. This CDR3 contains 17 residues. Trimming took 5 bases from V and 0 from J; bases not matched to a gene: 12. DNA for the CDR3: TGTGCCAGCAGCCCCCTCGGTAAGAGCGGGAGCTCCTACGAGCAGTACTTC. Translated, it gives CASSPLGKSGSSYEQYF.

The chain joins TRBV14 to TRBJ1-1; 9 bases map to TRBD1. The trim removed 2 bases at V and 4 bases at J, leaving 8 bases unmatched. Per germline, CDR1 SGHDN and CDR2 FVKESK. CDR3 size: 16 residues. The CDR3 DNA sequence: TGTGCCAGCAGCCAAACAGGGGGCATTGTGACCACTGAAGCTTTCTTT. It yields the protein CASSQTGGIVTTEAFF.

The rearrangement joins TRBV19 to TRBJ2-1; 11 bases line up with TRBD2. Trimming at V came to 5 bases and at J to 3 bases, leaving 9 bases not matched to a gene. Germline CDR1 reads LNHDA; CDR2 reads SQIVND (reference sequence). The CDR3 consists of 17 residues. DNA of the CDR3: TGTGCCAGTAGTTCCCCCTCTAGCGGGAGGATCTACAATGAGCAGTTCTTC. This codes for CASSSPSSGRIYNEQFF.

The CDR3 loop is CASRAQGQPQHF. The CDR3 DNA reads as TGTGCCAGCAGGGCCCAGGGTCAGCCCCAGCATTTT. The genes are TRBV6-6 and TRBJ1-5; perhaps TRBD1 as D (5 bases). V lost 6 bases to trimming and J lost 6 bases, with 9 bases between them. CDR1 MNHNY and CDR2 SVGAGI come from the germline V gene (reference sequence). The CDR3 is made up of 12 amino acids.

The chain recombines TRBV28 with TRBJ2-7; 7 bases are shared with TRBD1. The germline V gene encodes CDR1 MDHEN and CDR2 SYDVKM. This CDR3 contains 13 residues. V lost 6 bases to trimming and J lost 6 bases; unmatched junction nucleotides: 8. DNA for the CDR3: TGTGCCAGCAGCCGACCGCCAGGGGGCGAGCAGTACTTC. This sequence encodes CASSRPPGGEQYF.

This chain links TRBV10-1 with TRBJ1-1; weak D call: TRBD1 (5 bases). Per germline, CDR1 WNHNN and CDR2 SYGVQD (reference sequence). This CDR3 region has 14 residues. V was clipped by 3 bases and J by 5 bases, with 13 bases between them. The CDR3 DNA follows: TGCGCCAGCAGTGAATCAGGGTTGGGAACTGAAGCTTTCTTT. This encodes CASSESGLGTEAFF.

For this clone: At one end the junction does not follow the germline gene, possibly because of a read error. V usage is TRBV7-7 and J usage is TRBJ2-2, with 7 bases that match TRBD2. This CDR3 spans 14 amino acids. From germline, CDR1 is SSHAT and CDR2 FNYEAQ (reference sequence). The CDR3 region is CASSLAAHTGELFF. The DNA of the CDR3 is TGTGCTAGCAGCCTAGCGGCTCACACCGGGGAGCTGTTTTTT. Based on the CDR3 plus reference TRBV7-7 and TRBJ2-2, the full variable domain is GAGVSQSPRYKVTKRGQDVTLRCDPISSHATLYWYQQALGQGPEFLTYFNYEAQPDKSGLPSDRFSAERPEGSISTLTIQRTEQRDSAMYRCASSLAAHTGELFFGEGSRLTVL.

In this sample, this clone turned up a few times. This sequence joins TRBV2 and TRBJ2-5; TRBD2 matches at 8 bases. The CDR3 covers 15 residues. The germline V gene has CDR1 SNHLY and CDR2 FYNNEI. With V trimmed by 4 bases and J by 4 bases, 8 bases remained unmatched. The CDR3 bases are TGTGCCAGCAGTGGAACGGGAGGGCCGGTAGAGACCCAGTACTTC. As protein: CASSGTGGPVETQYF.

This clone appeared a few times. V and J are TRBV10-3 and TRBJ1-1, with TRBD1 matching 8 bases. This CDR3 has 16 amino acids. Germline-derived CDR1 and CDR2 are ENHRY and SYGVKD. Trimming at V came to 3 bases and at J to 4 bases, leaving 10 bases not matched to a gene. This CDR3 reads CAISDPTGAEGTEAFF. CDR3 coding DNA: TGTGCCATCAGTGATCCGACAGGGGCCGAGGGCACTGAAGCTTTCTTT.

The V call is TRBV5-1, the J call TRBJ2-1; weak D call: TRBD2 (5 bases). V lost 4 bases to trimming and J lost 4 bases, with 15 bases between them. The germline gives CDR1 SGHRS, CDR2 YFSETQ. The CDR3 is 15 residues long. The CDR3 sequence: CASSLTSREYNEQFF. Here the CDR3 DNA reads TGCGCCAGCAGCCTGACATCGAGGGAGTACAATGAGCAGTTCTTC.

V and J are TRBV15 and TRBJ2-6; 8 nucleotides agree with TRBD1. V trimming: 6 bases; J trimming: 4 bases; junction bases outside the gene matches: 2. Germline values: CDR1 LNHNV, CDR2 YYDKDF (reference sequence). CDR3 length: 14 residues. In DNA, the CDR3 is TGTGCCACCAGGAGACAGGGGGGGGCCAACGTCCTGACTTTC. This gives the protein CATRRQGGANVLTF. The variable domain in full, with the rest retrieved from reference TRBV15 and TRBJ2-6, is DAMVIQNPRYQVTQFGKPVTLSCSQTLNHNVMYWYQQKSSQAPKLLFHYYDKDFNNEADTPDNFQSRRPNTSFCFLDIRSPGLGDTAMYLCATRRQGGANVLTFGAGSRLTVL.

Details on this clone: Compared with germline, one end of the junction differs, possibly owing to a read error. The chain uses TRBV7-9 and TRBJ1-4, with TRBD1 matching 8 bases. The germline gives CDR1 SEHNR, CDR2 FQNEAQ (reference sequence). The CDR3 has 15 amino acids. CDR3 sequence: CSSSLGQGPNEKLFF. Written as DNA, the CDR3 is TGTTCCAGCAGCTTAGGACAGGGACCTAATGAAAAACTGTTTTTT.

The genes are TRBV4-2 and TRBJ2-7; TRBD1 aligns across 9 bases. J lost 6 bases, V lost 5 bases, and 8 bases had no gene match. The V gene's germline CDR1 is LGHNA and CDR2 YNFKEQ. This CDR3 comprises 14 residues. CDR3 DNA sequence: TGTGCCAGCAGCTCAGGACAGGGGCGAAGCGAGCAGTACTTC. Its translation: CASSSGQGRSEQYF.

The chain employs TRBV5-4 and TRBJ1-6, with no clear D. Germline CDR1 and CDR2: SGHNT and YYREEE (reference sequence). Deletions cut 1 base from V and 9 bases from J, with 14 bases between. The CDR3 contains 15 residues. The CDR3 spells CASSLSRLYGSPLHF. The CDR3 DNA follows: TGTGCCAGCAGCTTGTCGCGACTCTATGGTTCACCCCTCCACTTT.

J is TRBJ2-1 and V is TRBV5-1; 7 bases match TRBD1. CDR1 is SGHRS, CDR2 YFSETQ, per germline. This CDR3 is built from 13 residues. V trimming: 2 bases; J trimming: 7 bases; junction bases outside the gene matches: 3. This chain's CDR3 is CASSFDRANEQFF. CDR3 DNA: TGCGCCAGCAGCTTCGACAGGGCGAATGAGCAGTTCTTC.

The chain employs TRBV5-4 and TRBJ2-2; a possible D gene is TRBD2 (5 bases). Germline lookup yields CDR1 SGHNT and CDR2 YYREEE (reference sequence). The CDR3 totals 16 residues. Deletions cut 4 bases from V and 0 bases from J, with 13 bases between. CDR3 region: CASSPSRGANTGELFF. The CDR3 DNA reads as TGTGCCAGCAGCCCGTCCCGGGGAGCGAACACCGGGGAGCTGTTTTTT.

Written as DNA, the CDR3 is TGTGCCAGCAGCTTGGCTAGCGTGGAGACCCAGTACTTC. It translates to CASSLASVETQYF. The chain joins TRBV5-6 to TRBJ2-5; possible D gene TRBD2, 6 bases. Trimming stripped 0 bases from V and 5 bases from J, with 8 bases between. In germline, CDR1 is SGHDT, CDR2 YYEEEE. The CDR3 contains 13 residues.

This clone was seen just once. The genes are TRBV5-1 and TRBJ2-7; 10 bases agree with TRBD2. V gave up 4 bases and J gave up 1 base; unmatched junction bases: 8. This CDR3 is 16 amino acids long. In germline, CDR1 is SGHRS, CDR2 YFSETQ. The CDR3 DNA is TGCGCCAGCAGCAAAGTAGCGGGAGGCTCATCCTACGAGCAGTACTTC. Translating gives CASSKVAGGSSYEQYF.

The chain links TRBV7-9 to TRBJ2-7, with 8 nucleotides matching TRBD2. The junction had 9 bases not matched to a gene; V was cut back by 2 bases and J by 6 bases. Germline V lookup: CDR1 SEHNR, CDR2 FQNEAQ (reference sequence). The CDR3 is made up of 15 amino acids. CDR3 sequence: CASSLPGTRTGEQYF. In nucleotides, the CDR3 is TGTGCCAGCAGCTTACCCGGGACTAGAACCGGCGAGCAGTACTTC.

The V and J genes are TRBV7-3 and TRBJ2-1; 10 bases fit TRBD1. V lost 5 bases, J lost 2 bases, and 3 bases stayed unmatched. The CDR3 sequence is 15 residues long. CDR1 is SGHTA, CDR2 FQGTGA, per germline. CDR3 region: CASSPTGGAYNEQFF. CDR3 coding DNA: TGTGCCAGCAGCCCGACAGGGGGCGCCTACAATGAGCAGTTCTTC.

V gene TRBV29-1 combines with J gene TRBJ2-7; 13 bases are a match to TRBD2. The germline gives CDR1 SQVTM, CDR2 ANQGSEA. The CDR3 is made up of 14 amino acids. V lost 5 bases and J lost 6; bases outside the gene matches: 7. Here the CDR3 DNA reads TGCAGCGTTCAGAGACTAGCGGGAGGTGCCGAGCAGTACTTC. Protein: CSVQRLAGGAEQYF.

The V call is TRBV29-1, the J call TRBJ1-1; possible D gene TRBD1, 6 bases. Trimming stripped 5 bases from V and 1 base from J, with 11 bases between. Germline V gene sequence: CDR1 SQVTM, CDR2 ANQGSEA. The CDR3 runs to 13 residues. The CDR3 reads CSVSGHPNTEAFF. The CDR3 coding sequence is TGCAGCGTTTCGGGACACCCGAACACTGAAGCTTTCTTT.

The gene calls are TRBV7-3 and TRBJ2-3; TRBD2 aligns across 10 bases. After removal of 5 bases from V and 3 bases from J, the junction contained 8 bases not matched to a gene. Germline values: CDR1 SGHTA, CDR2 FQGTGA. This CDR3 contains 16 residues. For the CDR3, the DNA is TGTGCCAGCAGCCTGCTAGCGGGAGTAAGGACAGATACGCAGTATTTT. Residues: CASSLLAGVRTDTQYF.

The chain combines TRBV18 with TRBJ2-3, with 7 bases matching TRBD1. Per the germline V gene, CDR1 is KGHSH and CDR2 is LQKENI. This CDR3 region has 15 residues. After removal of 6 bases from V and 1 base from J, the junction contained 7 bases not matched to a gene. CDR3 region: CASSYRGLGTDTQYF. Written as DNA, the CDR3 is TGTGCCAGCTCGTACAGGGGTTTGGGCACAGATACGCAGTATTTT.

The V gene is TRBV4-2, the J gene TRBJ2-1; 11 nucleotides agree with TRBD2. The CDR3 runs 16 residues. Germline values: CDR1 LGHNA, CDR2 YNFKEQ. Losses at the gene ends were 3 bases for V and 4 bases for J; bases not matched to a gene: 5. The CDR3 sequence: CASSQDLAGGYNEQFF. The CDR3 bases are TGTGCCAGCAGCCAGGATCTAGCGGGAGGTTACAATGAGCAGTTCTTC.

The chain joins TRBV5-1 to TRBJ2-7, with 12 bases aligning to TRBD2. The CDR3 runs to 13 residues. Germline CDR1 SGHRS, CDR2 YFSETQ. Losses at the gene ends were 5 bases for V and 7 bases for J; bases not matched to a gene: 4. The CDR3 coding sequence is TGCGCCAGCAGTGAAGGACTAGCGGGAGAGCAGTACTTC. This sequence encodes CASSEGLAGEQYF.

The chain joins TRBV5-1 to TRBJ2-7, with TRBD1 identical over 7 bases. V was clipped by 0 bases and J by 2 bases; unmatched bases: 5. Germline values: CDR1 SGHRS, CDR2 YFSETQ. The CDR3 runs 15 residues. For the CDR3, the DNA is TGCGCCAGCAGCTTGGGGATCCAGGGGGCCTACGAGCAGTACTTC. This gives the protein CASSLGIQGAYEQYF.